This T cell receptor beta chain emerged from a study of regulatory T cells in long-lasting Graves disease. Whole-study results and caveats: With a few thousand shared public clonotypes, persistent patients exceeded new patients, who shared 966. Patients whose Graves' disease persisted exhibited lower TCR diversity than those newly diagnosed.

In its sample, this clonotype was seen once. What it binds is not known. The CDR3 is 14 residues long. With V trimmed by 5 bases and J by 6 bases, 5 bases remained unmatched. Germline CDR1 is SGHAT and CDR2 is FQNNGV. The sample's time point: newly diagnosed GD, antithyroid drugs for less than 3 months. With RNA extracted from PBMCs as input, the TCR library was made. Libraries of TCR beta came from iRepertoire HTBI primers plus Arm-PCR of CDR3 regions. TCRdb used MiXCR to reprocess the multiplex PCR reads, holding one entry per CDR3 protein. The repertoire holds about 430,000 distinct CDR3 sequences, with about 15% as singletons. Another study also made use of these data, one on T cells in Graves' hyperthyroidism and ophthalmopathy. That source reports: Thyroid ultrasound and orbital computed tomography, with clinical symptoms and serum thyroxine and TRAb, informed diagnoses. Ophthalmopathy got predicted by the model a median about 6.5 months before its onset.

The chain couples TRBV11-2 to TRBJ2-5; 11 bases are a match to TRBD2. The material was peripheral blood mononuclear cells (PBMCs), obtained at new diagnosis, from a patient treated with antithyroid drugs. The TCR originated in a middle-aged woman with Graves disease. The CDR3 region is CASSILAGDKTQYF. The DNA for the CDR3 is TGTGCCAGCAGCATACTAGCGGGAGATAAGACCCAGTACTTC.